This entry features one TCR beta chain sequence. Its target antigen remains unknown. It has no much larger one-base neighbor in the sample; base qualities were not kept. The cohort was made up of around 720 healthy bone marrow donors. At the time of sampling, every cohort member was nominally healthy, though immune exposures that went unrecorded were likely present. Of the 700 or so cohort members, approximately 300 had a positive CMV serostatus and about 350 had a negative one, while no CMV serostatus was recorded for the donor. A peripheral blood sample was provided by each donor, and peripheral blood mononuclear cells were used for TCR beta sequencing. The Qiagen DNeasy Blood Extraction Kit was used to extract genomic DNA from the blood cell samples. The data belong to a study of cytomegalovirus exposure and HLA in healthy donors (dated 2017 in TCRdb). General notes on the study: In an earlier analysis of about 560 of the donors, about 260 Gb of sequence data and 117 million unique TCR beta sequences from roughly 180 million T cells were reported. The study aimed to test whether signatures of past pathogen exposure could be identified by cataloging public T cell receptors. To predict cytomegalovirus infection status, the study brought together high-throughput TCR immunosequencing, statistical association of individual TCRs with disease status, and machine learning. Several DR-DQ haplotypes were handled as single units for association and clustering because linkage in the cohort was strong. In the later analysis, no new phenotypic data were used to find candidate immune exposures; instead, reliance was placed on TCR beta sequences and their occurrence across donors. A later analysis re-examined previously published TCR beta repertoires from more than 600 donors and added high-resolution HLA genotyping to investigate patterns of TCR occurrence. Typing coverage differed by locus: A, B, C, DRB1 and DQB1 were typed in roughly 629-640 donors, DQA1 in approximately 520, DPA1 in around 600, and DPB1 in approximately 450. Among some 410 genotyped donors of the cohort, an average of around 250,000 unique TCR beta nucleotide sequences was sequenced per donor, of which approximately 18% were non-productive. To decide whether each TCR beta V gene segment behaved as functional or pseudogenic, an earlier analysis of some 540 of the donors relied on high-throughput TCR beta sequencing. Donor age, sex, ethnicity and CMV serostatus were compiled alongside the repertoire data. The study used immunosequencing to profile the T cell repertoires of several hundred subjects and linked those repertoires to cytomegalovirus serostatus. In a later genetic analysis, genome-wide SNP genotypes for about three fifths of the 666 donors were used, and that subset was treated as a discovery cohort. All discovery cohort repertoires had been generated on a single sequencing platform. Roughly 300 gigabases of sequencing data and roughly 90 million unique TCR sequences were included in an early release covering about 700 HLA-typed donors. The genetic ancestry cluster associated with self-reported Caucasian donors included 70% to 85% of the roughly 410 genotyped donors. HLA typing covered class I and class II loci at four-digit resolution. A separate validation cohort of 100 to 150 different subjects was used in addition to the approximately 610-subject first cohort. The paper's findings and limits, for the study overall: In an earlier analysis of some 500 of the donors, most TCR beta V segments appeared in productive rearrangements about 90% or about 30% of the time, broadly matching IMGT annotations. A later genetic analysis associated a missense DCLRE1C variant with V-gene and J-gene trimming of TCR beta chains, and an independent cohort replicated the association. Because HLA typing was missing for some donors at each locus, association tests included only the typed subset. The only immune exposure information available for the cohort was CMV serostatus. Roughly uniform sequencing depth across donors was assumed in presence/absence analyses, although this assumption may not hold. A later analysis associated about 17,000 TCR beta sequences with specific HLA alleles at a false discovery rate of 0.05. Most TCR sequences were observed very rarely across donors, whereas some public TCRs were present in many individuals. Assigning TCR associations to individual alleles was difficult when HLA alleles, especially DR and DQ, strongly co-occurred. It was suggested by the authors that the approach could potentially be generalized to other disease states and immunological phenotypes. In a later analysis, HLA-associated TCR beta chains were found to be more clonally expanded and to have lower generation probabilities than equally common non-associated chains. In a later genetic analysis, fewer N-insertions in productive TCRs were reported among donors in an Asian-associated ancestry cluster than the approximately 670-donor mean. Correlated functional status among segregating V segments might reflect linkage disequilibrium, but an unknown experimental factor could not be ruled out. Most CMV-associated TCR beta chains appeared to be HLA-restricted in a later analysis, and the HLA associations seemed to be driven largely by CMV exposure. Three of the identified cytomegalovirus-associated TCR beta chains were confirmed in vitro to be specific for cytomegalovirus antigens. According to a later analysis, TCR association rates differed among HLA loci, with DRB1 alleles showing the most associated TCRs and HLA-C alleles showing the fewest. In the study, approximately 150 TCR beta chains were listed as associated with cytomegalovirus. Because the 87-base-pair reads could not distinguish some IMGT-functional V segments, including TRBV6-2 and TRBV6-3, those segments were excluded. Several of the top co-occurrence clusters appeared to be linked to parvovirus B19, influenza, CMV and Epstein-Barr virus, according to a later analysis. In both the original and validation cohorts, the classifier was reported to diagnose cytomegalovirus status with high specificity and sensitivity. The sequencing pipeline was judged likely to have produced a cluster of highly shared sequence variants as a technical artifact. The earlier analysis of 587 of the donors excluded approximately 15 rarely observed V segments, including chromosome 9 orphons, because counts were too low. A further reported finding was that TCR beta sequences accurately predicted the HLA-A and HLA-B alleles for most subjects in the first cohort. The cohort was sequenced for TCR beta chains only, and without alpha or paired-chain data the features that could be detected were limited.

Its CDR3 holds 14 amino acids, cysteine through phenylalanine. Only the CDR3 region is kept as DNA, spanning 42 bases read in frame from base 1. Per the germline V gene, MDHEN is the CDR1 and SYDVKM is the CDR2. V loses 3 bases, J loses 1 base, and the germline ends lie 9 bases apart. Receptor amplification or capture employed the immunoSEQ multiplex PCR assay. For the multiplex PCR, a mixture combining 60 forward primers for TCR Vbeta segments and 13 reverse primers for TCR Jbeta segments was used. The CDR3 region of rearranged TCR beta genes was amplified from genomic DNA by a multiplex PCR assay. The amplified TCR beta libraries were sequenced on the Illumina HiSeq System as 87-base-pair reads. The authors processed their data as follows. In a later analysis, approximately 74 million unique TCR beta chains were counted across the roughly 700 repertoires, and roughly 10 million of these chains were shared by at least two donors. Raw reads were error-corrected and collapsed into unique sequences by a nearest-neighbor algorithm in which closely related sequences were merged to remove PCR and sequencing errors. To assign V, D and J gene segments, CDR3 sequences were aligned to IMGT reference sequences. For a sequence to be retained, a match of at least six nucleotides to both a V gene segment and a J gene segment was required. A rearrangement was called productive if the CDR3 had no stop codons and remained in frame with V and J, and every other rearrangement was called non-productive. CDR3 was defined by IMGT convention, running from the second conserved V-encoded cysteine to the conserved J-encoded phenylalanine. The earlier analysis of a few hundred of the donors excluded sequences that lacked an unambiguous match to a single V gene segment. In an earlier analysis of 450 to 750 of the donors, a V segment was called functional when productive rearrangements were above 56.7%, and segregating when the standard deviation between donors exceeded 5%. A statistical classification framework was built for diagnosing cytomegalovirus status from the catalog of TCR beta chain sequences. In a later analysis, TCR nucleotide sequences were compared against IMGT/GENE-DB human TR gene sequences so that V and J genes could be assigned. Using the TCRdist pipeline, a later analysis assigned CDR3 sequences along with most-parsimonious VDJ recombination scenarios. In a later analysis, every TCR beta chain was defined by the combination of its CDR3 amino acid sequence and its V-gene family, and reads without a unique V-gene family were dropped. To address suspected cross-contamination and a sequencing artifact, a later analysis removed 550 to 750 highly shared, low-generation-probability nucleotide sequences. In a later analysis, a clonal expansion index was calculated for each public chain from normalized within-repertoire ranks of inferred template counts. Generation probabilities in a later analysis came from a VDJ recombination model fitted to out-of-frame rearrangements, and those results were checked against IGoR. A later analysis scored TCR-TCR, TCR-HLA and TCR-CMV co-occurrence with hypergeometric tests, applying a repertoire-size bias correction to TCR pairs. To estimate false discovery rates, a later analysis permuted the HLA or CMV assignments 20 times. In a later analysis, co-occurring TCRs were grouped using DBSCAN, and TCRdist sequence similarity was added for clustering within HLA-allele-positive subsets. For co-occurrence clustering, repertoires with fewer than 30,000 or more than 120,000 public chains were excluded, along with 4 to 6 repertoires with anomalous nucleotide sharing. Held by TCRdb, this immuneACCESS table contains in-frame sequences only and omits some clones. Under half of the omission traces to an unresolved V gene where checked; the cause of the rest is unknown. V and J calls and clone size follow that table, whereas D and trimming were derived from the DNA. The sample records some 120,000 clones, 74% of which are singletons. The top ten constitute just over 2% of the sample.

Rearrangement joined TRBV28 to TRBJ1-1, with a tentative D gene TRBD1 over 6 matching bases. Sequencing was done on a sample of PBMCs. The receptor comes from a human donor in good health. The DNA reads TGTGCCAGCAGTTTCAGGGGACGGAACACTGAAGCTTTCTTT. The encoded protein is CASSFRGRNTEAFF.